What follows are 32 T cell receptor beta chains derived from one specimen sequenced in a study of blood T cell repertoires in COVID-19 (dated by TCRdb to 2020 to 2021). Library preparation used the immunoSEQ multiplex PCR assay. The clones in this table, taken by TCRdb from immuneACCESS, are in-frame only. Not every clone is retained; where verified, under half of the shortfall comes from an unresolved V gene, and the cause of the rest is unknown. The sample table records 400,000 to 500,000 clones; more than 75% of these occur just once. 1.5% to 2% of the sample goes to the ten largest clones. The material sequenced was PBMCs or T cells enriched from blood (not recorded which). The receptor set was obtained from a woman in her thirties or forties who had recovered from COVID-19.

V usage is TRBV19 and J usage is TRBJ1-6; 9 bases agree with TRBD1. Germline V lookup: CDR1 LNHDA, CDR2 SQIVND (reference sequence). The CDR3 is 15 residues long. Unmatched junction bases numbered 8, after V lost 7 bases and J lost 7 bases. CDR3 sequence: CASNAGTGKNSPLHF. For the CDR3, the DNA is TGTGCCAGTAACGCCGGGACAGGGAAGAATTCACCCCTCCACTTT.

The V call is TRBV15, the J call TRBJ1-5; no clear D. The V end was cut by 0 bases, the J end by 1 base, with 7 bases between. The CDR3 loop spans 15 amino acids. Per the germline V gene, CDR1 is LNHNV and CDR2 is YYDKDF (reference sequence). CDR3 bases: TGTGCCACCAGCAGAGATCAGGTCAGCAATCAGCCCCAGCATTTT. It encodes CATSRDQVSNQPQHF. The variable domain in full, with the rest retrieved from reference TRBV15 and TRBJ1-5, is DAMVIQNPRYQVTQFGKPVTLSCSQTLNHNVMYWYQQKSSQAPKLLFHYYDKDFNNEADTPDNFQSRRPNTSFCFLDIRSPGLGDTAMYLCATSRDQVSNQPQHFGDGTRLSIL.

This rearrangement joins TRBV18 to TRBJ2-7; a possible D gene is TRBD1 (5 bases). Per the germline V gene, CDR1 is KGHSH and CDR2 is LQKENI. CDR3 length: 15 amino acids. Trimming took 0 bases from V and 4 from J, leaving 13 bases between them. The CDR3 is CASSPPAGRAYEQYF. Written as DNA, the CDR3 is TGTGCCAGCTCACCACCAGCTGGCAGGGCGTACGAGCAGTACTTC. Combining the CDR3 with reference TRBV18 and TRBJ2-7 gives the whole variable domain NAGVMQNPRHLVRRRGQEARLRCSPMKGHSHVYWYRQLPEEGLKFMVYLQKENIIDESGMPKERFSAEFPKEGPSILRIQQVVRGDSAAYFCASSPPAGRAYEQYFGPGTRLTVT.

J is TRBJ1-2 and V is TRBV19, with D possibly matching TRBD1 (6 bases). The CDR3 runs 17 residues. V gave up 0 bases and J gave up 3 bases, with 17 bases separating them. Germline loops: CDR1 LNHDA, CDR2 SQIVND (reference sequence). CDR3: CASSIEAGGRADYGYTF. DNA for the CDR3: TGTGCCAGTAGTATAGAAGCTGGGGGCAGGGCTGACTATGGCTACACCTTC.

V is TRBV29-1 and J is TRBJ2-1, with 11 nucleotides matching TRBD2. The germline V gene encodes CDR1 SQVTM and CDR2 ANQGSEA. The trim removed 4 bases at V and 7 bases at J, leaving 12 bases unmatched. This CDR3 is 16 amino acids long. Here the CDR3 DNA reads TGCAGCGTTGCACTAGCGGGAGAAGTTTGGGGGAATGAGCAGTTCTTC. Encoded protein: CSVALAGEVWGNEQFF.

The count of this clone is one. The chain uses TRBV20-1 and TRBJ2-2; 12 positions agree with TRBD2. This CDR3 comprises 17 residues. After removal of 3 bases from V and 5 bases from J, the junction contained 10 bases not matched to a gene. From germline, CDR1 is DFQATT and CDR2 SNEGSKA (reference sequence). CDR3 DNA: TGCAGTGCTAGTTTTGCTAGCGGGAGGGGTAGAACCGGGGAGCTGTTTTTT. Translating it yields CSASFASGRGRTGELFF.

The rearrangement joins TRBV5-4 to TRBJ2-3; 8 bases are a match to TRBD1. The J segment lost 3 bases and the V segment lost 4 bases, leaving 7 bases of the junction unmatched. Germline-derived CDR1 and CDR2 are SGHNT and YYREEE (reference sequence). The CDR3 totals 15 residues. CDR3 sequence reads: CASSPGQGRTDTQYF. The CDR3 nucleotides read TGTGCCAGCAGCCCTGGACAGGGACGTACAGATACGCAGTATTTT.

This clone is a singleton in its sample. The CDR3 DNA sequence: TGCGCCAGCAGCCAAGGGAGAGCGAACACTGAAGCTTTCTTT. This encodes CASSQGRANTEAFF. V is TRBV4-3 and J is TRBJ1-1, with no clear D. Germline lookup yields CDR1 LGHNA and CDR2 YSLEER. The V and J ends lost 1 base and 1 base respectively, with 7 bases between them. CDR3 length: 14 amino acids.

DNA of the CDR3: TGTGCCAGCAGTTATCAGGGTTGGACTGAAGCTTTCTTT. Its translation: CASSYQGWTEAFF. V gene TRBV27 combines with J gene TRBJ1-1, with TRBD1 as a possible D gene (5 bases). The CDR3 is 13 residues long. Germline V gene lookup returns CDR1 MNHEY and CDR2 SMNVEV (reference sequence). Between the trimmed V and J ends, which lost 4 bases and 5 bases, there was a span of 11 bases.

Remarks on this clone: This specimen includes other DNA sequences encoding the same CDR3. V and J are TRBV19 and TRBJ1-5, with a tentative D call TRBD1 (6 bases). The CDR3 sequence is 14 residues long. Trimming removed 0 bases from V and 6 bases from J, with 9 bases in between. The germline CDR1 and CDR2 sequences are LNHDA and SQIVND (reference sequence). Written as DNA, the CDR3 is TGTGCCAGTAGTATAGAGGGCAGGGGTCAGCCCCAGCATTTT. Its translation is CASSIEGRGQPQHF.

The V gene is TRBV5-1, the J gene TRBJ2-1; D might be TRBD2 (6 bases). The CDR3 consists of 16 residues. Germline CDR1 is SGHRS and CDR2 is YFSETQ. Trimming took 8 bases from V and 1 from J, leaving 19 bases between them. CDR3 protein: CASSPRRLASYNEQFF. Here the CDR3 DNA reads TGCGCCAGTAGCCCCAGGCGGCTAGCGTCCTACAATGAGCAGTTCTTC.

The chain recombines TRBV30 with TRBJ1-4, with TRBD1 matching 7 bases. Germline CDR1 and CDR2: GTSNPN and SVGIG (reference sequence). Germline trimming cut 2 bases from V and 7 bases from J; bases unmatched to any gene: 7. The CDR3 runs to 14 residues. CDR3 coding DNA: TGTGCCTGGAGTCATGACAGGGACAGTGAAAAACTGTTTTTT. Translated: CAWSHDRDSEKLFF.

This clone was found a few times. The V gene is TRBV6-5, the J gene TRBJ1-2; 7 nucleotides match TRBD1. The V gene end was trimmed by 5 bases and the J gene end by 2 bases; junction bases not matched to a gene: 5. CDR1 and CDR2 (germline): MNHEY, SVGAGI. The CDR3 covers 14 residues. CDR3 protein: CASSPATGNYGYTF. The CDR3 coding sequence is TGTGCCAGCAGTCCCGCGACAGGGAACTATGGCTACACCTTC.

This chain uses TRBV6-4 with TRBJ1-1; possibly TRBD1 for D (5 bases). Germline CDR1 and CDR2: MRHNA and SNTAGT. Trimming stripped 0 bases from V and 5 bases from J, with 13 bases between. CDR3 size: 15 residues. The CDR3 loop reads CASSDSGGGGTEAFF. The CDR3 DNA reads as TGTGCCAGCAGTGACTCGGGCGGGGGGGGAACTGAAGCTTTCTTT.

The chain recombines TRBV3-1 (or the pseudogene TRBV3-2) with TRBJ1-5; 8 bases agree with TRBD1. The CDR3 loop spans 19 amino acids. V lost 0 bases and J lost 6; bases outside the gene matches: 16. Germline CDR1 and CDR2: LGHDT and YNNKEL (reference sequence). In DNA, the CDR3 is TGTGCCAGCAGCCAAGATGAAAGGCAGGGGGCCCCTATCTTTCAGCCCCAGCATTTT. Amino acids: CASSQDERQGAPIFQPQHF.

The V gene is TRBV4-3, the J gene TRBJ1-2; no clear D. Germline loops: CDR1 LGHNA, CDR2 YSLEER. This CDR3 spans 15 amino acids. V was clipped by 0 bases and J by 9 bases, with 17 bases between them. The chain's CDR3 is CASSQDGLGFRRYTF. DNA of the CDR3: TGCGCCAGCAGCCAAGATGGCCTAGGTTTTAGGCGCTACACCTTC.

The chain employs TRBV4-1 and TRBJ1-2; tentatively, D is TRBD1 (6 bases). CDR1 is MGHRA and CDR2 is YSYEKL in the germline V gene. The CDR3 totals 15 residues. The germline V and J ends were trimmed by 0 bases and 2 bases, with 10 bases remaining between them. The CDR3 loop is CASSQDPQGNYGYTF. The DNA of the CDR3 is TGCGCCAGCAGCCAAGACCCCCAGGGGAACTATGGCTACACCTTC.

This clone has more than one count but fewer than ten. Other nucleotide sequences from this sample produce the same CDR3. The V call is TRBV7-2, the J call TRBJ1-2; TRBD1 matches 11 bases. The junction had 5 bases not matched to a gene; V was cut back by 5 bases and J by 6 bases. Germline-derived CDR1 and CDR2 are SGHTA and FQGNSA. The CDR3 runs 14 residues. Written as DNA, the CDR3 is TGTGCCAGCAGCCCCGGGACAGGGGGGGATGGCTACACCTTC. The encoded protein is CASSPGTGGDGYTF. The entire variable domain, with the rest obtained from reference TRBV7-2 and TRBJ1-2, is as follows: GAGVSQSPSNKVTEKGKDVELRCDPISGHTALYWYRQSLGQGLEFLIYFQGNSAPDKSGLPSDRFSAERTGGSVSTLTIQRTQQEDSAVYLCASSPGTGGDGYTFGSGTRLTVV.

CDR3 DNA: TGTGCCAGCACCGGAGGAGGCGGGACTAGCGCCACCTACAATGAGCAGTTCTTC. It codes for CASTGGGGTSATYNEQFF. The genes are TRBV21-1 and TRBJ2-1; TRBD2, the table's D call, lacks a check against the DNA. TRBV21-1 constitutes a pseudogene. This CDR3 is built from 18 residues.

The rearrangement joins TRBV4-3 to TRBJ2-1; tentative D call: TRBD1 (7 bases). CDR3 length: 15 amino acids. Trimming shortened V by 4 bases and J by 8 bases, and 18 bases separated the two germline ends. The germline V gene has CDR1 LGHNA and CDR2 YSLEER. CDR3 nucleotide sequence: TGCGCCAGCAGCCGTACGACGGAGGGGGCCTATGAGCAGTTCTTC. Translating gives CASSRTTEGAYEQFF.

The CDR3 DNA is TGTGCCAGCAGTTTAACTAGCGGCTACGAGCAGTACTTC. As protein: CASSLTSGYEQYF. V and J are TRBV12-3 or TRBV12-4 and TRBJ2-7; 8 positions match TRBD2. Trimming removed 2 bases from V and 3 bases from J; junction bases left unmatched: 0. The CDR3 runs to 13 residues.

This rearrangement joins TRBV5-5 to TRBJ2-1, with 8 positions matching TRBD1. CDR3 length: 15 residues. Germline V gene data show CDR1 as SGHKS and CDR2 as YYEKEE (reference sequence). Trimming at V came to 4 bases and at J to 3 bases, leaving 6 bases not matched to a gene. This CDR3 is CASSGGQGGYNEQFF. CDR3 DNA sequence: TGTGCCAGCAGCGGAGGACAGGGCGGCTACAATGAGCAGTTCTTC.

A note on this clone: Other DNA sequences in this sample translate to the same CDR3. This chain links TRBV3-1 (or the pseudogene TRBV3-2) with TRBJ2-5, with no clear D. Germline V lookup: CDR1 LGHDT, CDR2 YNNKEL (reference sequence). The CDR3 consists of 12 residues. V lost 2 bases to trimming and J lost 5 bases, with 6 bases between them. CDR3 nucleotides: TGTGCCAGCAGCCAAATTAGCGAGACCCAGTACTTC. This sequence encodes CASSQISETQYF.

This CDR3 reads CASSQFYFEAFF. CDR3 in DNA: TGTGCCAGCAGCCAGTTTTATTTTGAAGCTTTCTTT. The rearrangement joins TRBV3-1 (or the pseudogene TRBV3-2) to TRBJ1-1; D remains unclear. Germline V lookup: CDR1 LGHDT, CDR2 YNNKEL (reference sequence). Deletions cut 3 bases from V and 7 bases from J, with 9 bases between. The CDR3 contains 12 residues.

The chain has TRBV9 and TRBJ2-1; D call uncertain. The CDR3 consists of 15 residues. Trimming left V 1 base short and J 7 bases short, with 15 bases between. Germline CDR1 reads SGDLS; CDR2 reads YYNGEE. The CDR3 region is CASSVSRLPENEQFF. CDR3 bases: TGTGCCAGCAGCGTAAGTCGGCTACCGGAGAATGAGCAGTTCTTC.

Of note for this clone: Different DNA sequences within this sample yield the same CDR3. The rearrangement joins TRBV3-1 (or the pseudogene TRBV3-2) to TRBJ2-2, with D unresolved. V lost 1 base to trimming and J lost 3 bases, with 6 bases between them. Per the germline V gene, CDR1 is LGHDT and CDR2 is YNNKEL (reference sequence). The CDR3 sequence is 14 residues long. CDR3 coding DNA: TGTGCCAGCAGCCAAGGAGGCTACACCGGGGAGCTGTTTTTT. Protein: CASSQGGYTGELFF.

The chain uses TRBV18 and TRBJ1-6, with TRBD1 matching over 9 bases. V trimming: 6 bases; J trimming: 0 bases; junction bases outside the gene matches: 6. Germline loops: CDR1 KGHSH, CDR2 LQKENI. The CDR3 loop spans 17 amino acids. This chain's CDR3 is CASSSGTGSSYNSPLHF. The CDR3 DNA follows: TGTGCCAGCTCTTCCGGGACAGGGAGCTCCTATAATTCACCCCTCCACTTT. Together with reference TRBV18 and TRBJ1-6, the CDR3 gives the full variable domain: NAGVMQNPRHLVRRRGQEARLRCSPMKGHSHVYWYRQLPEEGLKFMVYLQKENIIDESGMPKERFSAEFPKEGPSILRIQQVVRGDSAAYFCASSSGTGSSYNSPLHFGNGTRLTVT.

This chain connects TRBV5-6 to TRBJ2-3; the match to TRBD1 covers 11 bases. V lost 1 base to trimming and J lost 4 bases; unmatched junction nucleotides: 5. Germline V gives CDR1 SGHDT, CDR2 YYEEEE. The CDR3 is 16 residues long. As DNA, the CDR3 is TGTGCCAGCAGCTTGACCGGACAGGGGGCAGCAGATACGCAGTATTTT. Its translation: CASSLTGQGAADTQYF.

This clone was observed once. This sequence joins TRBV4-2 and TRBJ2-6, with D perhaps TRBD1 (6 bases). The V end was cut by 0 bases, the J end by 0 bases, with 18 bases between. The length of the CDR3 is 20 residues. Germline CDR1 reads LGHNA; CDR2 reads YNFKEQ. In DNA, the CDR3 is TGTGCCAGCAGCCAAGATCCCCCGGACAGACAGAGCTCTGGGGCCAACGTCCTGACTTTC. Residues: CASSQDPPDRQSSGANVLTF.

The chain couples TRBV27 to TRBJ1-1; no definite D call. CDR3 length equals 13 residues. Deletions cut 4 bases from V and 1 base from J, with 7 bases between. Per the germline V gene, CDR1 is MNHEY and CDR2 is SMNVEV (reference sequence). CDR3 bases: TGTGCCAGCAGTTCCACAGCGAACACTGAAGCTTTCTTT. Translation: CASSSTANTEAFF.

V is TRBV7-2 and J is TRBJ1-2; D is uncertain. V lost 4 bases, J lost 5 bases, and 11 bases lay in between. CDR1 is SGHTA and CDR2 is FQGNSA in the germline V gene. The CDR3 loop spans 13 amino acids. The CDR3 coding sequence is TGTGCCAGCAGCTCGCAGAGACAATATGGCTACACCTTC. Residues: CASSSQRQYGYTF.

V and J are TRBV11-3 and TRBJ2-1, with TRBD2 as a possible D gene (6 bases). Germline CDR1 is SGHNT and CDR2 is YENEEA. The CDR3 length is 13 residues. Trimming shortened V by 6 bases and J by 10 bases, and 16 bases separated the two germline ends. CDR3 sequence: CASRENPGEEQFF. In nucleotides, the CDR3 is TGTGCCAGCAGGGAGAATCCGGGAGAGGAGCAGTTCTTC.